This T cell receptor (beta chain) came from a study of blood T cell repertoires in COVID-19. The repertoire was sequenced with immunoSEQ multiplex PCR; TCRdb's copy has only in-frame clones and lacks some. Of about 130,000 clones in the sample, 80% to 90% were seen once. This CDR3 contains 14 residues. The germline V gene has CDR1 LGHNT and CDR2 FRNRAP. V was shortened by 7 bases and J by 2 bases, with 14 bases between the two germline ends. This receptor was taken from a woman aged 60-70 years with acute or convalescent COVID-19. Sequences were obtained from peripheral blood. The rearrangement links TRBV12-5 to TRBJ1-1; weak D call: TRBD1 (5 bases). The CDR3 nucleotides are TGTGCTAGTGAACCATGGGGGGGAAACACTGAAGCTTTCTTT. Protein: CASEPWGGNTEAFF. Combining the CDR3 with reference TRBV12-5 and TRBJ1-1 gives the whole variable domain DARVTQTPRHKVTEMGQEVTMRCQPILGHNTVFWYRQTMMQGLELLAYFRNRAPLDDSGMPKDRFSAEMPDATLATLKIQPSEPRDSAVYFCASEPWGGNTEAFFGQGTRLTVV.